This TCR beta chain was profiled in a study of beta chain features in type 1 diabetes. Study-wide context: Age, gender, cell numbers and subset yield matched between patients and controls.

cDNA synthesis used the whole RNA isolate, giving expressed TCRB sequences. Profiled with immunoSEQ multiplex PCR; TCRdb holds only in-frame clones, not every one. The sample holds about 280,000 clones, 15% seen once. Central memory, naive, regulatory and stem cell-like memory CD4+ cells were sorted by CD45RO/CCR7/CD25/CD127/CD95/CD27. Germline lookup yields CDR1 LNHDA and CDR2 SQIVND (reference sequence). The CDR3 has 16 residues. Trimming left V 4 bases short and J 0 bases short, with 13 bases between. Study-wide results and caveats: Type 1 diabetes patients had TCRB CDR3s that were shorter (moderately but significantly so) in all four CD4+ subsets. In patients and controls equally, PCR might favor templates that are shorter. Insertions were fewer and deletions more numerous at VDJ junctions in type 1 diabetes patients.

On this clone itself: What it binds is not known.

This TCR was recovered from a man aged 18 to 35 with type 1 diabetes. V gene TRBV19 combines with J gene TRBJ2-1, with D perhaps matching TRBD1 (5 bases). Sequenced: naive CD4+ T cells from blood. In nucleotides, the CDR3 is TGTGCCAGTAGTAAGAAGGGGCCTTACTCCTACAATGAGCAGTTCTTC. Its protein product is CASSKKGPYSYNEQFF.